This TCR beta chain was documented in a study of T cells in localized non-small cell lung cancer. Study-wide findings and caveats: Higher blood T cell density went with longer overall survival. Maximal T cell clonality occurred in uninvolved adjacent lung, with tumor ranking below it. Heterogeneity within the tumor remains possible, as just one region underwent sequencing.

Of note for this clone: Its matching antigen is unknown.

Here immunoSEQ multiplex PCR was the method, and the copy in TCRdb shows in-frame clones only, minus some. Of tens of thousands of clones in the sample, 78% were seen once. V gave up 0 bases and J gave up 3 bases, with 9 bases separating them. The germline gives CDR1 SGHRS, CDR2 YFSETQ. The CDR3 sequence is 15 residues long. This TCR came from a male donor older than 55 with stage II squamous cell lung carcinoma. J is TRBJ2-2 and V is TRBV5-1; a weak D match, TRBD1 (5 bases). The source was peripheral blood, collected before any cancer treatment. The CDR3 bases are TGCGCCAGCAGCTTGGGGGCAGGGTACACCGGGGAGCTGTTTTTT. The encoded protein is CASSLGAGYTGELFF.